Included here is one TCR beta chain sequence, with context. The target antigen is unknown. The data belong to a study of cytomegalovirus exposure and HLA in healthy donors. Broader study findings: The authors reported that TCR beta sequences could predict HLA-A and HLA-B alleles. These predictions were accurate for most subjects in the first cohort. In an earlier analysis, about 87% or about 30%: the productive usage of most TCR beta V segments.

Trimming stripped 4 bases from V and 1 base from J, with 22 bases between. In germline, CDR1 is LGHNA, CDR2 YNFKEQ. The CDR3 covers 18 residues. Primers: 60 Vbeta forward and 13 Jbeta reverse. As handled by the study authors: A later analysis tallied some 84 million unique TCR beta chains, 10 million to 12 million of them shared. Assay: immunoSEQ multiplex PCR; the TCRdb copy retains only in-frame clones and omits some. For V, J and clone size, that table is used; D and trimming come from the DNA. The sample holds about 86,000 clones, roughly 79% seen once. Sequenced sample: PBMCs. The TCR sequence derives from a female donor in good health and CMV-seronegative. The V and J genes are TRBV4-2 and TRBJ1-2, with a possible D match to TRBD1 (5 bases). Here the CDR3 reads CASSPGIRDSRLNYGYTF. The CDR3 DNA is TGTGCCAGCAGCCCCGGGATAAGGGACTCTAGACTTAACTATGGCTACACCTTC.